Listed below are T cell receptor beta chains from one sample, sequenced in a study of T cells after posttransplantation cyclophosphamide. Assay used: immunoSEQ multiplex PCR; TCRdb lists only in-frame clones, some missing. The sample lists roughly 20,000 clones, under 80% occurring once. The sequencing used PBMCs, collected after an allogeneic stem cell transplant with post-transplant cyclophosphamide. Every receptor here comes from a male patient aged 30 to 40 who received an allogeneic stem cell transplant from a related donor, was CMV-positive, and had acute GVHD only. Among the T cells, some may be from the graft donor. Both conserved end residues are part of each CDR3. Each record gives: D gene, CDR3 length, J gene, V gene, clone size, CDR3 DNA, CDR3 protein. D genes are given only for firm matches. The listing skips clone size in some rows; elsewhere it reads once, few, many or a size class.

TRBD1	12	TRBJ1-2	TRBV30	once	TGTGCCTGGAGCCTAACAGGGGATGGCTACACCTTC	CAWSLTGDGYTF
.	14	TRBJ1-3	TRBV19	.	TGTGCCAGTAGATTCGGGGGCTCTGGAAACACCATATATTTT	CASRFGGSGNTIYF
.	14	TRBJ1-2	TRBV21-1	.	TGTGCCAGCGGTCAGGGGTGGGGGCGGGATGGCTACACCTTC	CASGQGWGRDGYTF
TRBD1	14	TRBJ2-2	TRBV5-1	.	TGCGCCAGCAGCTCGACAGGGGACACCGGGGAGCTGTTTTTT	CASSSTGDTGELFF
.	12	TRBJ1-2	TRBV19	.	TGTGCCAGTAATCCCGGAGGGAGCGGCTACACCTTC	CASNPGGSGYTF
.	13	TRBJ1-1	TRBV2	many	TGTGCCAGCGGCATGGGGACAAACACTGAAGCTTTCTTT	CASGMGTNTEAFF
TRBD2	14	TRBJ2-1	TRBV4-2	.	TGTGCCAGCAGCCCCCCTAGCGGGGGTAATGAGCAGTTCTTC	CASSPPSGGNEQFF
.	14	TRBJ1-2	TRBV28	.	TGTGCCAGCAGTTTTCGGGGGAGGTTCTATGGCTACACCTTC	CASSFRGRFYGYTF
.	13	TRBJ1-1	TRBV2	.	TGTGCCAGCAGTGTGGACTGGGACACTGAAGCTTTCTTT	CASSVDWDTEAFF
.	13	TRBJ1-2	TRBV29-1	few	TGCAGCGTTGACCACTCATCTAACTATGGCTACACCTTC	CSVDHSSNYGYTF
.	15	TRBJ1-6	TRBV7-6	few	TGTGCCAGCAGCTTAAACGGGGGTAGTAATTCACCCCTCCACTTT	CASSLNGGSNSPLHF
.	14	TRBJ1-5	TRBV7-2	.	TGTGCCAGCAGCTTAGTTAATAGCAATCAGCCCCAGCATTTT	CASSLVNSNQPQHF
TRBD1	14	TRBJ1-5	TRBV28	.	TGTGCCAGCAGGGGGACCGGGACAGGCTCTTCCCAGCATTTT	CASRGTGTGSSQHF
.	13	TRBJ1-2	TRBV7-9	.	TGTGCCAGCAGCTTAGGGGAGTTCGGTGGCTACACCTTC	CASSLGEFGGYTF
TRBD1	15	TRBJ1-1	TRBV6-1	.	TGTGCCAGCAGTGACCCGGGACAGGGGAACACTGAAGCTTTCTTT	CASSDPGQGNTEAFF
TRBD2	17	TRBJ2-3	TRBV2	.	TGTGCCAGCAGTGAAGCGGCTAGCGGGGTAAACACAGATACGCAGTATTTT	CASSEAASGVNTDTQYF
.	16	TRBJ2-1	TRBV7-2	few	TGTGCCAGCAGCTCGGTCAGGGGTGGAAATTACAATGAGCAGTTCTTC	CASSSVRGGNYNEQFF
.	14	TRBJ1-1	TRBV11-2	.	TGTGCCAGCAGCCCCTGGACAGAGGGCACTGAAGCTTTCTTT	CASSPWTEGTEAFF
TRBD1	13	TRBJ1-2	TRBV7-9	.	TGTGCCAGCAGCCCGACAGGGTACTATGGCTACACCTTC	CASSPTGYYGYTF
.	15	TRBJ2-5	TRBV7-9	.	TGTGCCAGCAGCTTAAAAGGAGGGACAGAAGAGACCCAGTACTTC	CASSLKGGTEETQYF
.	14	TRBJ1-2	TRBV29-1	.	TGCAGCGTTGGGGAGGAGAGGGATGGCTATGGCTACACCTTC	CSVGEERDGYGYTF
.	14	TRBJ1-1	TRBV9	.	TGTGCCAGCAGCGTAGCTCACGCAGGGACTGAAGCTTTCTTT	CASSVAHAGTEAFF
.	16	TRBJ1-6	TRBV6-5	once	TGTGCCAGCAGTTATGGCAGTTTCTCCTATAATTCACCCCTCCACTTT	CASSYGSFSYNSPLHF
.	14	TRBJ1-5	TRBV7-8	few	TGTGCCAGCACCCTCGCGGGATTGCGGCAGCCCCAGCATTTT	CASTLAGLRQPQHF
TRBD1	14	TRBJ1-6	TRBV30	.	TGTGCCTGGAGTAGGACAGGGCAAGGTTCACCCCTCCACTTT	CAWSRTGQGSPLHF
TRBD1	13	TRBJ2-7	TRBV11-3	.	TGTGCCAGCAGTTTCGACAGGGACTACGAGCAGTACTTC	CASSFDRDYEQYF
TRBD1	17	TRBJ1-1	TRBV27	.	TGTGCCAGCACCTCCTGGGGACAGGGGGCGGAATTCGCTGAAGCTTTCTTT	CASTSWGQGAEFAEAFF
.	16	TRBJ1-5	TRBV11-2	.	TGTGCCAGCAGCCCCTCGGGGGGGCTAAGCAATCAGCCCCAGCATTTT	CASSPSGGLSNQPQHF
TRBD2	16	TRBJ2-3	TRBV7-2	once	TGTGCCAGCAGCTTAGGGGCTAGCGGGGGGCCAGATACGCAGTATTTT	CASSLGASGGPDTQYF
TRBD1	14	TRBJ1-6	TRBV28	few	TGTGCCAGCGCAAGGACAGGGATTAATTCACCCCTCCACTTT	CASARTGINSPLHF
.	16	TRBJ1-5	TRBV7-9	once	TGTGCCAGCAGCTTTTTAACGGGGGATAGCAATCAGCCCCAGCATTTT	CASSFLTGDSNQPQHF
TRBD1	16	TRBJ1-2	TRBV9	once	TGTGCCAGCCGCTCCACCGGGACAGGGGACACCTATGGCTACACCTTC	CASRSTGTGDTYGYTF
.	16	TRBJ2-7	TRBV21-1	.	TGTGCCAGCAGCAAAGAGGGGCCAGGGAACTCCTACGAGCAGTACTTC	CASSKEGPGNSYEQYF
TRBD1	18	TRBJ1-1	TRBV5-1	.	TGCGCCAGCAGCTCAAAACAGGGGGCCGGGTTCCTGAACACTGAAGCTTTCTTT	CASSSKQGAGFLNTEAFF
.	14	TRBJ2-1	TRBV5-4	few	TGTGCCAGCAGCTTGGGTCTCCGTGCGGATGAGCAGTTCTTC	CASSLGLRADEQFF
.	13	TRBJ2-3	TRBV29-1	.	TGCAGCGTTTCTGGGGGGTTTACAGATACGCAGTATTTT	CSVSGGFTDTQYF
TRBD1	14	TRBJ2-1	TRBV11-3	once	TGTGCCAGCAGCCGACAGGGCGGCTACAATGAGCAGTTCTTC	CASSRQGGYNEQFF
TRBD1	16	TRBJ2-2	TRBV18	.	TGTGCCAGCTCACCGAGACAGGGGGAAGATACCGGGGAGCTGTTTTTT	CASSPRQGEDTGELFF
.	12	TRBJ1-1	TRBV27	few	TGTGCCAGCAGTTTGACAGGATCGGGAGCTTTCTTT	CASSLTGSGAFF
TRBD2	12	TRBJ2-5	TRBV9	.	TGTGCCAGCAGTCTCGGGGGGGAGGACCAGTACTTC	CASSLGGEDQYF
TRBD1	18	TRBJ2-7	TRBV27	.	TGTGCCAGCAGCATGACAGGGGGGTCCTTAATCCCGGGGCACGAGCAGTACTTC	CASSMTGGSLIPGHEQYF
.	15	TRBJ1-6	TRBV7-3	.	TGTGCCAGCAGCTTAACGAACAGCGGTAATTCACCCCTCCACTTT	CASSLTNSGNSPLHF
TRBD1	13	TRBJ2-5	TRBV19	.	TGTGCCAGTAGTATGACAGGGCAAGAGACCCAGTACTTC	CASSMTGQETQYF
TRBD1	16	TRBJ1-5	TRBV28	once	TGTGCCAGCAGGACCCCAGACAGGGCCCGCAATCAGCCCCAGCATTTT	CASRTPDRARNQPQHF
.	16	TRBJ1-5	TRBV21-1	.	TGTGCCAGCAGCATGTCGTCGGGAGAAGCGGGACAGCCCCAGCATTTT	CASSMSSGEAGQPQHF
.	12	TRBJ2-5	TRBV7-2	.	TGTGCCAGCAGCTCGGGGAGTTGGACCCAGTACTTC	CASSSGSWTQYF
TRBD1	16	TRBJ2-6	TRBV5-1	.	TGCGCCAGCAGCTTGGAGACAGGGGCTGGGGCCAACGTCCTGACTTTC	CASSLETGAGANVLTF
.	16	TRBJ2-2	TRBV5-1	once	TGCGCCAGCAGCTTGTGGGGGGTAGCGAACACCGGGGAGCTGTTTTTT	CASSLWGVANTGELFF
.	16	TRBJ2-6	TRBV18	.	TGTGCCAGCTCACCAAATCGGGGCTCTGGGGCCAACGTCCTGACTTTC	CASSPNRGSGANVLTF